The 25 T cell receptor beta chains below come from one sample, sequenced in a study of beta chain features in type 1 diabetes. Points from the study as a whole: All four CD4+ subsets from Type 1 diabetes patients carried moderately but significantly shorter TCRB CDR3s.

The authors reverse transcribed all of the isolated RNA, so sequencing captured expressed TCRB transcripts. Profiled with immunoSEQ multiplex PCR; TCRdb holds only in-frame clones, not every one. Among a few hundred thousand clones listed, 9.6% were seen once. Their specific antigens are unknown. The source material was central memory CD4+ T cells from blood. These receptors originate from a man aged 25 to 45 with type 1 diabetes.

This clone appeared a few times. The chain has TRBV29-1 and TRBJ2-7; D is possibly TRBD2 (5 bases). Trimming took 3 bases from V and 2 from J, leaving 5 bases between them. This CDR3 is built from 11 residues. The germline V gene has CDR1 SQVTM and CDR2 ANQGSEA. The CDR3 loop is CSVDGAYEQYF. The CDR3 region has the DNA TGCAGCGTTGACGGGGCCTACGAGCAGTACTTC.

This clone was detected only a few times. The chain is built from TRBV7-2 and TRBJ1-1; the D is unclear. From germline, CDR1 is SGHTA and CDR2 FQGNSA. Trimming left V 1 base short and J 1 base short, with 7 bases between. This CDR3 comprises 14 residues. As DNA, the CDR3 is TGTGCCAGCAGCTTAGTCGCAGGGAACACTGAAGCTTTCTTT. This codes for CASSLVAGNTEAFF.

This clone was recorded a few times. This sequence joins TRBV11-2 and TRBJ2-7; D is undetermined. V was trimmed by 5 bases and J by 7 bases, leaving 18 bases between them. Germline V gene lookup returns CDR1 SGHAT and CDR2 FQNNGV. The CDR3 is 14 residues long. CDR3 sequence reads: CASSPSGTKEEQYF. CDR3 nucleotides: TGTGCCAGCAGCCCCTCGGGTACGAAGGAGGAGCAGTACTTC. Filled out from reference TRBV11-2 and TRBJ2-7, the complete variable domain reads EAGVAQSPRYKIIEKRQSVAFWCNPISGHATLYWYQQILGQGPKLLIQFQNNGVVDDSQLPKDRFSAERLKGVDSTLKIQPAKLEDSAVYLCASSPSGTKEEQYFGPGTRLTVT.

There are a few counts of this clone. V usage is TRBV27 and J usage is TRBJ1-1; no clear D. Per germline, CDR1 MNHEY and CDR2 SMNVEV (reference sequence). The CDR3 is made up of 15 amino acids. Trimming removed 3 bases at V and 1 base at J, with 12 bases between. The CDR3 bases are TGTGCCAGCAGTTTTTCCCCAAGAGGGAACACTGAAGCTTTCTTT. Residues: CASSFSPRGNTEAFF.

This clone was seen more than once but under ten times. The V call is TRBV9, the J call TRBJ2-7, with D perhaps TRBD1 (6 bases). CDR3 length: 14 residues. Trimming removed 7 bases from V and 2 bases from J, with 16 bases in between. Per the germline V gene, CDR1 is SGDLS and CDR2 is YYNGEE. CDR3 in amino acids: CASCKGDVPYEQYF. In DNA form, the CDR3 reads TGTGCCAGCTGTAAGGGGGACGTCCCCTACGAGCAGTACTTC.

The chain combines TRBV20-1 with TRBJ2-1; D remains unclear. Trimming shortened V by 7 bases and J by 4 bases, and 8 bases separated the two germline ends. From germline, CDR1 is DFQATT and CDR2 SNEGSKA (reference sequence). This CDR3 is built from 11 residues. For the CDR3, the DNA is TGCAGTGTCCGTAATTACAATGAGCAGTTCTTC. Amino acids: CSVRNYNEQFF.

This clone has a handful of counts. V usage is TRBV18 and J usage is TRBJ1-1; no definite D call. From germline, CDR1 is KGHSH and CDR2 LQKENI. This CDR3 has 15 amino acids. V was pared by 1 base and J by 1 base, with 10 bases between. For the CDR3, the DNA is TGTGCCAGCTCACCACTCAATACGGCGAACACTGAAGCTTTCTTT. Encoded protein: CASSPLNTANTEAFF. Supplemented by reference TRBV18 and TRBJ1-1, the full variable domain reads NAGVMQNPRHLVRRRGQEARLRCSPMKGHSHVYWYRQLPEEGLKFMVYLQKENIIDESGMPKERFSAEFPKEGPSILRIQQVVRGDSAAYFCASSPLNTANTEAFFGQGTRLTVV.

This clone was recorded a few times. The chain joins TRBV6-1 to TRBJ1-2; no clear D gene. In germline, CDR1 is MNHNS, CDR2 SASEGT. Between the trimmed V and J ends, which lost 3 bases and 4 bases, there was a span of 9 bases. The CDR3 covers 13 residues. Here the CDR3 DNA reads TGTGCCAGCAGTGATACTGGCCCCTATGGCTACACCTTC. Its translation: CASSDTGPYGYTF.

This clone was seen a few times. The chain recombines TRBV18 with TRBJ2-7; 8 bases agree with TRBD1. V trimming: 8 bases; J trimming: 4 bases; junction bases outside the gene matches: 7. Looked up from germline, CDR1 is KGHSH and CDR2 is LQKENI. This CDR3 has 13 residues. CDR3 amino acids: CASLTGVGYEQYF. In nucleotides, the CDR3 is TGTGCCAGCCTGACAGGGGTCGGGTACGAGCAGTACTTC.

The chain couples TRBV7-2 to TRBJ2-1, with 8 bases aligning to TRBD2. The CDR3 has 16 residues. Losses at the gene ends were 1 base for V and 6 bases for J; bases not matched to a gene: 8. Germline V gene sequence: CDR1 SGHTA, CDR2 FQGNSA. This CDR3 is CASSLGVGLVTNEQFF. CDR3 sequence (DNA): TGTGCCAGCAGCTTAGGGGTGGGACTAGTAACCAATGAGCAGTTCTTC. The entire variable domain, with the rest obtained from reference TRBV7-2 and TRBJ2-1, is as follows: GAGVSQSPSNKVTEKGKDVELRCDPISGHTALYWYRQSLGQGLEFLIYFQGNSAPDKSGLPSDRFSAERTGGSVSTLTIQRTQQEDSAVYLCASSLGVGLVTNEQFFGPGTRLTVL.

This clone was seen a handful of times. The chain employs TRBV18 and TRBJ2-3; tentative D call: TRBD1 (5 bases). The CDR3 spans 13 residues. V gave up 10 bases and J gave up 0 bases, with 11 bases separating them. The germline gives CDR1 KGHSH, CDR2 LQKENI. CDR3 coding DNA: TGTGCCACCCAAGGGGCTAGCACAGATACGCAGTATTTT. As protein: CATQGASTDTQYF.

There are a few counts of this clone. The rearrangement uses TRBV7-2 and TRBJ2-5; D may be TRBD1 (6 bases). Germline V gene data show CDR1 as SGHTA and CDR2 as FQGNSA. V lost 5 bases and J lost 5, with 18 bases in between. There are 15 residues in the CDR3. The CDR3 spells CASSHPRGSKETQYF. CDR3 DNA sequence: TGTGCCAGCAGCCACCCTAGGGGGTCGAAGGAGACCCAGTACTTC. The full variable domain, rest sourced from reference TRBV7-2 and TRBJ2-5, is GAGVSQSPSNKVTEKGKDVELRCDPISGHTALYWYRQSLGQGLEFLIYFQGNSAPDKSGLPSDRFSAERTGGSVSTLTIQRTQQEDSAVYLCASSHPRGSKETQYFGPGTRLLVL.

The CDR3 sequence is CAISDDVGGEQYF. CDR3 sequence (DNA): TGTGCCATCAGTGACGACGTCGGGGGCGAGCAGTACTTC. The V gene is TRBV10-3, the J gene TRBJ2-7; possibly TRBD2 for D (6 bases). Trimming took off 3 bases at V and 6 bases at J, with 12 bases between the two ends. CDR1 is ENHRY, CDR2 SYGVKD, per germline. This CDR3 spans 13 amino acids.

In regard to this clone: Other DNA sequences of this sample code for an identical CDR3. The chain carries TRBV7-3 and TRBJ2-1, with D possibly TRBD2 on 6 matching bases. This CDR3 is built from 14 residues. Per the germline V gene, CDR1 is SGHTA and CDR2 is FQGTGA. V was clipped by 4 bases and J by 1 base, with 8 bases between them. The CDR3 is CASSSGGSYNEQFF. CDR3 DNA sequence: TGTGCCAGCAGCTCCGGGGGATCCTACAATGAGCAGTTCTTC.

This clone has more than one count but fewer than ten. The genes are TRBV2 and TRBJ2-1; 9 nucleotides match TRBD2. This CDR3 has 13 residues. V was clipped by 10 bases and J by 8 bases; unmatched bases: 9. From germline, CDR1 is SNHLY and CDR2 FYNNEI. The CDR3 loop is CATRGGRGHEQFF. The DNA for the CDR3 is TGTGCCACCCGCGGCGGGAGGGGCCATGAGCAGTTCTTC.

V usage is TRBV11-2 and J usage is TRBJ2-2, with a weak D call TRBD1 (5 bases). The CDR3 loop spans 15 amino acids. The germline CDR1 and CDR2 sequences are SGHAT and FQNNGV. Trimming stripped 5 bases from V and 0 bases from J, with 10 bases between. Here the CDR3 reads CASSPSGTNTGELFF. The CDR3 DNA reads TGTGCCAGCAGCCCGTCAGGGACGAACACCGGGGAGCTGTTTTTT.

This clone was picked up many times. This chain links TRBV28 with TRBJ1-2; D perhaps matches TRBD1 (5 bases). Per germline, CDR1 MDHEN and CDR2 SYDVKM. This CDR3 spans 10 amino acids. The germline V and J ends were trimmed by 8 bases and 6 bases, with 7 bases remaining between them. This chain's CDR3 is CASLRDGYTF. CDR3 coding DNA: TGTGCCAGCCTCAGGGATGGCTACACCTTC.

The chain employs TRBV28 and TRBJ2-3; 8 bases line up with TRBD2. Trimming took 3 bases from V and 8 from J; bases not matched to a gene: 13. CDR3 length: 16 amino acids. Looked up from germline, CDR1 is MDHEN and CDR2 is SYDVKM. CDR3 sequence reads: CASSFSAGGLPGTQYF. The DNA for the CDR3 is TGTGCCAGCAGTTTTTCGGCGGGAGGCCTCCCTGGTACGCAGTATTTT.

The CDR3, as DNA: TGTGCCAGCAGTCCCAGACCGGACAGGGTGGATGAAAAACTGTTTTTT. Translation gives CASSPRPDRVDEKLFF. This chain connects TRBV27 to TRBJ1-4; 8 bases fit TRBD1. V lost 5 bases to trimming and J lost 6 bases; unmatched junction nucleotides: 11. Germline loops: CDR1 MNHEY, CDR2 SMNVEV (reference sequence). There are 16 residues in the CDR3.

This clone was seen a few times. The chain is built from TRBV5-4 and TRBJ2-1, with TRBD2 identical over 11 bases. This CDR3 comprises 15 residues. V shed 0 bases and J 8 bases; nucleotides not matched to a gene: 4. Germline CDR1 and CDR2: SGHNT and YYREEE (reference sequence). CDR3 bases: TGTGCCAGCAGCTTGGTAGCGGGAGGGGGCGATGAGCAGTTCTTC. This translates into CASSLVAGGGDEQFF. Together with reference TRBV5-4 and TRBJ2-1, the CDR3 gives the full variable domain: ETGVTQSPTHLIKTRGQQVTLRCSSQSGHNTVSWYQQALGQGPQFIFQYYREEENGRGNFPPRFSGLQFPNYSSELNVNALELDDSALYLCASSLVAGGGDEQFFGPGTRLTVL.

As concerns this clone: This may be a read error: a much more frequent sequence differs by one nucleotide. V usage is TRBV7-8 and J usage is TRBJ2-5; D remains ambiguous. V lost 3 bases to trimming and J lost 2 bases, with 4 bases between them. The CDR3 has 12 amino acids. The V gene's germline CDR1 is SGHVS and CDR2 FQNEAQ. CDR3 region: CASSLRQETQYF. The CDR3 bases are TGTGCCAGCAGCTTGAGGCAAGAGACCCAGTACTTC.

The rearrangement links TRBV6-1 to TRBJ1-5, with D perhaps matching TRBD1 (5 bases). Trimming removed 5 bases at V and 5 bases at J, with 7 bases between. This CDR3 has 12 amino acids. Germline assignment: CDR1 MNHNS and CDR2 SASEGT. The CDR3 loop is CASSQGDQPQHF. Written as DNA, the CDR3 is TGTGCCAGCAGTCAGGGTGATCAGCCCCAGCATTTT.

Only a few counts were recorded for this clone. The CDR3 DNA is TGCGCCAGCCTCAACTTGGGACAGGGAAGCTCCTACGAGCAGTACTTC. Amino acids: CASLNLGQGSSYEQYF. This sequence joins TRBV5-1 and TRBJ2-7; 9 nucleotides align to TRBD1. V was pared by 7 bases and J by 0 bases, with 11 bases of the junction left unmatched. The CDR3 runs to 16 residues. From germline, CDR1 is SGHRS and CDR2 YFSETQ.

This clone was counted between two and nine times. The chain carries TRBV27 and TRBJ2-5; 7 bases are a match to TRBD1. The tail of the sequence fits TRBJ2-7 better, so the J call may be wrong. Germline V gene sequence: CDR1 MNHEY, CDR2 SMNVEV (reference sequence). The CDR3 is 13 residues long. CDR3 sequence: CASRRQGSYEQYF. The CDR3 DNA sequence: TGTGCCAGCAGACGACAGGGTTCCTACGAGCAGTACTTC.

The J gene is TRBJ1-6, the V gene TRBV5-1; 9 bases line up with TRBD1. There are 16 residues in the CDR3. Germline assignment: CDR1 SGHRS and CDR2 YFSETQ. With 4 bases clipped from V and 10 bases from J, the junction kept 12 bases outside the gene matches. Written as DNA, the CDR3 is TGCGCCAGCAGCCCGGGGGACAGGGCTCCTCGATCACCCCTCCACTTT. Its translation: CASSPGDRAPRSPLHF.